This section outlines one T cell receptor beta chain sequence together with its context. This sample was included in a study of blood T cell repertoires in COVID-19. Repertoires were generated with immunoSEQ multiplex PCR, while TCRdb's copy carries only in-frame clones and drops some. The data show approximately 200,000 clones, about nine tenths seen once. V lost 0 bases and J 3 bases, leaving 20 bases between the germline ends. The germline V gene encodes CDR1 MNHNS and CDR2 SASEGT. This CDR3 has 18 residues. This rearrangement joins TRBV6-1 to TRBJ1-2; a weak D match, TRBD1 (6 bases). Sequencing was performed on peripheral blood. The TCR comes from a woman in her 30s with acute or convalescent COVID-19. This CDR3 reads CASSEASGRGGSYYGYTF. DNA of the CDR3: TGTGCCAGCAGTGAAGCTAGTGGCAGGGGCGGTTCTTACTATGGCTACACCTTC.